The text below deals with one T cell receptor (beta chain). Its antigen remains unidentified. RNA transcripts were the source from which TCR beta CDR3 regions were amplified. HTBI primers were employed in first-round RT-PCR, then a second-round multiplex PCR followed. TCRdb re-derived calls from the multiplex PCR reads in MiXCR, one entry per CDR3 protein. The sample contains roughly 610,000 distinct CDR3 sequences, 20% to 25% of which appear only once. This entry comes from a study of Graves' ophthalmopathy and Graves' hyperthyroidism. In the study overall: Upon initial diagnosis and before any treatment, peripheral blood was collected.

Study-level findings and limits: For predicting ophthalmopathy progression, the model had around 64% sensitivity and 72.22% specificity.

CDR1 is MDHEN and CDR2 is SYDVKM in the germline V gene. The CDR3 loop spans 17 amino acids. The trim removed 3 bases at V and 1 base at J, leaving 7 bases unmatched. Stable hyperthyroidism denotes an absence of ophthalmopathy throughout 18 months of follow-up. This clonotype originated in a woman aged 18-29 years with stable Graves' hyperthyroidism. Some clones in this sample may be carry-over from other donors' samples. The specimen sequenced was peripheral blood. The gene calls are TRBV28 and TRBJ1-5; 9 nucleotides agree with TRBD1. The CDR3 spells CASSLGTGGRSNQPQHF. The CDR3 DNA is TGTGCCAGCAGTTTGGGTACAGGGGGCAGGAGCAATCAGCCCCAGCATTTT.